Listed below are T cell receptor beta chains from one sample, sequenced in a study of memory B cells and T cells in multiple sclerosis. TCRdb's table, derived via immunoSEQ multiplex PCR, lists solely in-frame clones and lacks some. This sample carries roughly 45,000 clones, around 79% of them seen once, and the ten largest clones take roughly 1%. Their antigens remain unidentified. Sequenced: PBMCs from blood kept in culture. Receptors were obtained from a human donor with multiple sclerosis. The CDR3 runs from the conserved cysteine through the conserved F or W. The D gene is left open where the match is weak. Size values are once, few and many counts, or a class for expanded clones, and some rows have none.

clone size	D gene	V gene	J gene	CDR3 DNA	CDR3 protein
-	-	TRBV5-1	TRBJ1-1	TGCGCCAGCAGCCCGAGAGGAGGGGGAGGGCTCGAGAGGGGAACTGAAGCTTTCTTT	CASSPRGGGGLERGTEAFF
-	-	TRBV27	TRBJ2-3	TGTGCCAGCACCCGATGGGGGGGCACAGATACGCAGTATTTT	CASTRWGGTDTQYF
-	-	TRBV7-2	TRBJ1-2	TGTGCCAGCAGCTGGGATAGGGTTAACACTAACTATGGCTACACCTTC	CASSWDRVNTNYGYTF
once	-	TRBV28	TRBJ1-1	TGTGCCAGCAGGGGGGTCCACGGAACTGAAGCTTTCTTT	CASRGVHGTEAFF
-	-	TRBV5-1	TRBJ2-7	TGCGCCAGCAGCTTGGAAGGCTACGAGCAGTACTTC	CASSLEGYEQYF
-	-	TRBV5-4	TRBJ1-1	TGTGCCAGCAAGAGTAGGGCGGGGCCCATGAACACTGAAGCTTTCTTT	CASKSRAGPMNTEAFF
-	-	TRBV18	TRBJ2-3	TGTGCCAGCTCACCTATACAGATATCTAGCACAGATACGCAGTATTTT	CASSPIQISSTDTQYF
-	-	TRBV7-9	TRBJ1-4	TGTGCCAGCAGCATCTCGACAGATCAGGTTGAAAAACTGTTTTTT	CASSISTDQVEKLFF
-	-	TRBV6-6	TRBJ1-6	TGTGCCAGTACCGCGACAGATTCCTTTAATTCACCCCTCCACTTT	CASTATDSFNSPLHF
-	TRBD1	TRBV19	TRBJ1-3	TGTGCCAGTACTTCCACAGGGGCTTCCGGAAACACCATATATTTT	CASTSTGASGNTIYF
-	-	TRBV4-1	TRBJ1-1	TGCGCCAGCAGCCAACGGGAAAGAACTGAAGCTTTCTTT	CASSQRERTEAFF
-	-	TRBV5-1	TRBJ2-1	TGCGCCAGCAGCTTCGGGGCTAACAATGAGCAGTTCTTC	CASSFGANNEQFF